This T cell receptor beta chain was identified during a study of T cells in Graves' hyperthyroidism and ophthalmopathy. Study-wide background: Before treatment of any kind, peripheral blood was taken at initial diagnosis.

It was RNA transcripts that yielded the amplified TCR beta CDR3 regions. When the TCR CDR3 underwent first-round RT-PCR, the HTBI primer set was used. TCRdb reprocessed the multiplex PCR reads with MiXCR, giving one entry per CDR3 protein. Among 300,000 to 450,000 distinct CDR3 sequences listed, 15% were seen once. Germline V gene lookup returns CDR1 LNHDA and CDR2 SQIVND (reference sequence). The CDR3 is made up of 15 amino acids. V was shortened by 6 bases and J by 2 bases, with 16 bases between the two germline ends. This chain links TRBV19 with TRBJ1-1; D is possibly TRBD1 (5 bases). The receptor's source is a woman aged 30 to 39 with Graves' hyperthyroidism. Sequencing was performed on blood. CDR3 DNA sequence: TGTGCCAGTAGCCCCCCGGGACTGATAAACACTGAAGCTTTCTTT. Protein sequence: CASSPPGLINTEAFF.